Below are 15 T cell receptor beta chains sequenced from a single sample in a study of control samples from healthy donors and cancer patients. Using immunoSEQ multiplex PCR, the repertoire was profiled, and TCRdb retains in-frame clones only, with some absent. The sample lists 100,000 to 150,000 clones, 87% occurring once. Sequenced material: blood. The receptors derive from a man aged 25-45 years in good health.

The rearrangement uses TRBV24-1 and TRBJ2-1; TRBD2 aligns across 8 bases. V shed 2 bases and J 6 bases; nucleotides not matched to a gene: 8. This CDR3 is built from 16 residues. Germline V gene lookup returns CDR1 KGHDR and CDR2 SFDVKD. The CDR3 nucleotides read TGTGCCACCAGTGATTCCGGGACTAGTCCCTTCAATGAGCAGTTCTTC. Translating it yields CATSDSGTSPFNEQFF.

This chain connects TRBV27 to TRBJ2-7; a weak D match, TRBD1 (5 bases). Germline V gene sequence: CDR1 MNHEY, CDR2 SMNVEV (reference sequence). V was trimmed by 0 bases and J by 5 bases, leaving 11 bases between them. This CDR3 has 14 amino acids. For the CDR3, the DNA is TGTGCCAGCAGTTTATCAGGGGTCCCTAACGAGCAGTACTTC. This gives the protein CASSLSGVPNEQYF.

The V and J genes are TRBV18 and TRBJ1-5; D remains unclear. Trimming shortened V by 2 bases and J by 7 bases, and 12 bases separated the two germline ends. From germline, CDR1 is KGHSH and CDR2 LQKENI. This CDR3 region has 14 residues. CDR3 nucleotide sequence: TGTGCCAGCTCACCAATGGGAAGGAGGCAGCCCCAGCATTTT. This gives the protein CASSPMGRRQPQHF.

The chain carries TRBV5-8 and TRBJ2-7; 9 bases map to TRBD1. The germline V gene encodes CDR1 SGHTS and CDR2 YDEGEE. Germline trimming cut 2 bases from V and 2 bases from J; bases unmatched to any gene: 2. The CDR3 is 14 residues long. The CDR3 DNA reads TGTGCCAGCAGCTTCGGACAGGGGACCTACGAGCAGTACGTC. Translating gives CASSFGQGTYEQYV.

The gene calls are TRBV18 and TRBJ1-5; the D is unclear. The germline V gene has CDR1 KGHSH and CDR2 LQKENI. This CDR3 spans 17 amino acids. Trimming removed 2 bases from V and 0 bases from J, with 14 bases in between. The CDR3 here is CASSPGIGGYSNQPQHF. The CDR3 DNA reads TGTGCCAGCTCACCAGGGATAGGCGGGTATAGCAATCAGCCCCAGCATTTT.

Only one count was recorded for this clone. The chain employs TRBV29-1 and TRBJ2-3; D is possibly TRBD1 or TRBD2 (6 bases each). The germline V gene encodes CDR1 SQVTM and CDR2 ANQGSEA. This CDR3 region has 13 residues. Trimming removed 7 bases from V and 0 bases from J, with 11 bases in between. The CDR3: CSETGASTDTQYF. The DNA for the CDR3 is TGCAGCGAGACGGGGGCTAGCACAGATACGCAGTATTTT.

The chain joins TRBV19 to TRBJ2-2; D gene ambiguous. Germline loops: CDR1 LNHDA, CDR2 SQIVND (reference sequence). Trimming took 5 bases from V and 0 from J, leaving 7 bases between them. CDR3 length equals 14 residues. The CDR3 loop reads CASSFRSNTGELFF. CDR3 coding DNA: TGTGCCAGTAGTTTCCGATCGAACACCGGGGAGCTGTTTTTT.

The chain employs TRBV5-1 and TRBJ2-1, with 7 bases lining up with TRBD1. J lost 1 base, V lost 5 bases, and 6 bases had no gene match. Germline CDR1 is SGHRS and CDR2 is YFSETQ. The CDR3 has 15 residues. CDR3 sequence reads: CASRDRGQSYNEQFF. DNA of the CDR3: TGCGCCAGCAGAGATAGGGGGCAGTCCTACAATGAGCAGTTCTTC. The complete variable domain, with remaining parts taken from reference TRBV5-1 and TRBJ2-1, reads KAGVTQTPRYLIKTRGQQVTLSCSPISGHRSVSWYQQTPGQGLQFLFEYFSETQRNKGNFPGRFSGRQFSNSRSEMNVSTLELGDSALYLCASRDRGQSYNEQFFGPGTRLTVL.

This rearrangement joins TRBV10-2 to TRBJ1-1; TRBD1 aligns across 8 bases. CDR1 and CDR2 (germline): WSHSY, SAAADI. The V gene end was trimmed by 7 bases and the J gene end by 6 bases; junction bases not matched to a gene: 4. This CDR3 comprises 12 residues. Here the CDR3 reads CASIGQGAEAFF. CDR3 DNA sequence: TGCGCCAGCATAGGACAGGGTGCTGAAGCTTTCTTT.

The rearrangement links TRBV29-1 to TRBJ2-5, with no clear D. Germline lookup yields CDR1 SQVTM and CDR2 ANQGSEA. The CDR3 runs 13 residues. V was trimmed by 7 bases and J by 4 bases, leaving 16 bases between them. The CDR3: CSAMTLMGETQYF. The CDR3 DNA reads TGCAGCGCTATGACCCTCATGGGAGAGACCCAGTACTTC.

The CDR3 nucleotides read TGTGCCAGCGTGGGGGACAGGGGAAACTATGGCTACACCTTC. It yields the protein CASVGDRGNYGYTF. The chain uses TRBV19 and TRBJ1-2, with 10 bases fitting TRBD1. Unmatched junction bases numbered 6, after V lost 9 bases and J lost 2 bases. Germline values: CDR1 LNHDA, CDR2 SQIVND (reference sequence). The CDR3 loop spans 14 amino acids.

The V and J genes are TRBV27 and TRBJ2-6; a weak D match, TRBD1 (6 bases). CDR3 length: 18 amino acids. Trimming pared 0 bases from V and 0 bases from J, leaving 12 bases between. Germline V gene sequence: CDR1 MNHEY, CDR2 SMNVEV (reference sequence). This CDR3 reads CASSLSRDISSGANVLTF. The CDR3 bases are TGTGCCAGCAGTTTATCCCGGGACATAAGCTCTGGGGCCAACGTCCTGACTTTC.

The chain employs TRBV6-1 and TRBJ1-4, with TRBD1 as a possible D gene (6 bases). The CDR3 is 17 amino acids. V shed 2 bases and J shed 5 bases, with 18 bases lying between them. The germline CDR1 and CDR2 sequences are MNHNS and SASEGT. CDR3 loop: CASSEQGVGQINEKLFF. The CDR3 region has the DNA TGTGCCAGCAGTGAACAAGGAGTAGGACAGATAAATGAAAAACTGTTTTTT.

The chain employs TRBV24-1 and TRBJ1-5, with D uncertain. Germline loops: CDR1 KGHDR, CDR2 SFDVKD. The CDR3 covers 13 residues. The V gene lost 4 bases and the J gene lost 4 bases, with 7 bases spanning the gap. CDR3 nucleotides: TGTGCCACCAGTGACCGGCCTAATCAGCCCCAGCATTTT. It codes for CATSDRPNQPQHF.

The chain employs TRBV6-1 and TRBJ1-5, with a tentative D call TRBD1 (6 bases). Germline loops: CDR1 MNHNS, CDR2 SASEGT. Trimming took 5 bases from V and 4 from J, leaving 6 bases between them. The CDR3 runs 12 residues. DNA of the CDR3: TGTGCCAGCAGTACAGGGAATCAGCCCCAGCATTTT. Protein: CASSTGNQPQHF.